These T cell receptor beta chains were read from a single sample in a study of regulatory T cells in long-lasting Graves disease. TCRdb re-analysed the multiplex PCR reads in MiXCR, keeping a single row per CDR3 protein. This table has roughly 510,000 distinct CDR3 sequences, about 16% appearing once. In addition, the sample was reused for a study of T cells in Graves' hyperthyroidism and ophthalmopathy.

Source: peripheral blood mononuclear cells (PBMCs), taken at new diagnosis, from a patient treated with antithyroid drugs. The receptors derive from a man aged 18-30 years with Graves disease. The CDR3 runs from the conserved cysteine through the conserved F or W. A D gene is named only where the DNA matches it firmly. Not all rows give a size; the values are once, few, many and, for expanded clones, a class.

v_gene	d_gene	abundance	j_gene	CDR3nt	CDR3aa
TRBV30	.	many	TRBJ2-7	TGTGCCTGGAGTGTAGCCGGGTCCCACGAGCAGTACTTC	CAWSVAGSHEQYF
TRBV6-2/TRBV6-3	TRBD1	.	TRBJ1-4	TGTGCCAGCAGTCCTCGACAGGGTTGGGAAAAACTGTTTTTT	CASSPRQGWEKLFF
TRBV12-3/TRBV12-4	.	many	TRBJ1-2	TGTGCCAGCAGTTCCTCCTCAGGGACCTCTTATGGCTACACCTTC	CASSSSSGTSYGYTF
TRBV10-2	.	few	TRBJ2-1	TGCGCCAGCAGTGAGGAGGGATCGGGGTACAATGAGCAGTTCTTC	CASSEEGSGYNEQFF
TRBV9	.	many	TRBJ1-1	TGTGCCAGCAGCGTAGTGGGCAACATGAACACTGAAGCTTTCTTT	CASSVVGNMNTEAFF
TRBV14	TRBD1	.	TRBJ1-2	TGTGCCAGCAGCCAAGTGACAGGGTCCTATGGCTACACCTTC	CASSQVTGSYGYTF
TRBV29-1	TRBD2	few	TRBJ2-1	TGCAGCGTTGGTCTAGCGGGTCCCAATGAGCAGTTCTTC	CSVGLAGPNEQFF
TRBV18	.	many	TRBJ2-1	TGTGCCAGCTCACCAGGGGGAAACCGGTTCTTC	CASSPGGNRFF
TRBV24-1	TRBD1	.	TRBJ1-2	TGTGCCACCAGTGGTTGGGACAGGGGTAACTATGGCTACACCTTC	CATSGWDRGNYGYTF
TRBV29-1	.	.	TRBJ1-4	TGCAGCGTACTTTACGGGACGTCCCTCGCCGAACTGTTTTTT	CSVLYGTSLAELFF
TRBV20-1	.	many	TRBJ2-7	TGCAGTGCTAGGTCTGGTGGTGCAGGAACCTACGAGCAGTACTTC	CSARSGGAGTYEQYF
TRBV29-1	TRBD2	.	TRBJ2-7	TGCAGCGTTGGAGTGTTAGAGCGGGAGGCCTACGAGCAGTACTTC	CSVGVLEREAYEQYF
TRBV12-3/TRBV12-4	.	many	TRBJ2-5	TGTGCCAGCAGTCGGACGGACTCGGGGACCCAGTACTTC	CASSRTDSGTQYF
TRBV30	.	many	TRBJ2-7	TGTGCCTGGAGTGTACTGGAAGGGGGAGCCTACGAGCAGTACTTC	CAWSVLEGGAYEQYF
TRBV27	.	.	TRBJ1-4	TGTGCCAGCAGGCCTTTAGGGGCAACTAATGAAAAACTGTTTTTT	CASRPLGATNEKLFF
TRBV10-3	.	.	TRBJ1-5	TGTGCCATCAGGGACAGCAATCAGCCCCAGCATTTT	CAIRDSNQPQHF
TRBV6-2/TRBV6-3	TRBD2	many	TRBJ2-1	TGTGCCAGCAGAGAACTAGCGGGGTACAATGAGCAGTTCTTC	CASRELAGYNEQFF
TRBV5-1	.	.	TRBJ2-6	TGCGCCAGCAGCTTGGAAATCACCTCTGGGGCCAACGTCCTGACTTTC	CASSLEITSGANVLTF
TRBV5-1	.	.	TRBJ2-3	TGCGCCAGCAGCACGGATAGGGGGGTTGGTCCAGATACGCAGTATTTT	CASSTDRGVGPDTQYF
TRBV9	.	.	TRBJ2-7	TGTGCCAGCAGCGTAGGACCCGGGGACTCCTACGAGCAGTACTTC	CASSVGPGDSYEQYF
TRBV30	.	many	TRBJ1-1	TGTGCCTGGAGTGATCCCAGGGGGAACACTGAAGCTTTCTTT	CAWSDPRGNTEAFF
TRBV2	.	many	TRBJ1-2	TGTGCCAGCAACACCGGGGCCTATGGCTACACCTTC	CASNTGAYGYTF
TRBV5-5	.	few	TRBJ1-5	TGTGCCAGCAGCTTTGCCAATAGCAATCAGCCCCAGCATTTT	CASSFANSNQPQHF
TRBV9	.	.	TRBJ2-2	TGTGCCAGTTCAATCCAGGGGTTCGCCGGGGAGCTGTTTTTT	CASSIQGFAGELFF
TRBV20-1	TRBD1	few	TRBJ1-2	TGCAGTGCTAGTCTATGGGACAGACTAAACTATGGCTACACCTTC	CSASLWDRLNYGYTF
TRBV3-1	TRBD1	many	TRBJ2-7	TGTGCCAGCACCCAAAAGGGTGGACAGGGGGTGTACGAGCAGTACTTC	CASTQKGGQGVYEQYF
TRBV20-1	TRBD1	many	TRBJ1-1	TGCAGTGCTAGATTCCCGACAGGGGGCACTGAAGCTTTCTTT	CSARFPTGGTEAFF
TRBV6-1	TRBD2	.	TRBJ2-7	TGTGCCAGCAATCGAGCGGGAGTCGATGAGCAGTACTTC	CASNRAGVDEQYF
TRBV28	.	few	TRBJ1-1	TGTGCCAGCAGTTTATTAGCGGAACTCATGAACACTGAAGCTTTCTTT	CASSLLAELMNTEAFF
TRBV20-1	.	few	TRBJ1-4	TGCAGTGCTAGAGATAATAGGGGGGATGAAAAACTGTTTTTT	CSARDNRGDEKLFF
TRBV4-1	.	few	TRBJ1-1	TGCGCCAGCAGCCCCACTCCGCTCGGGCAGAACACTGAAGCTTTCTTT	CASSPTPLGQNTEAFF
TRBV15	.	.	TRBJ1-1	TGTGCCACCAGCCGCCAGGATGGGTTTGAAGCTTTCTTT	CATSRQDGFEAFF
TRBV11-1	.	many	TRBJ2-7	TGTGCCAGCAGCTTAGGGGCAGGGGACTACGAGCAGTACTTC	CASSLGAGDYEQYF
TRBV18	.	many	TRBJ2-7	TGTGCCAGCTCACTCCGAGGTGGCAGCTCCTACGAGCAGTACTTC	CASSLRGGSSYEQYF
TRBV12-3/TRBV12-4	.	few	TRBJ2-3	TGTGCCAGCAGCCCCCGTGCGGCGGGAACAACAGATACGCAGTATTTT	CASSPRAAGTTDTQYF
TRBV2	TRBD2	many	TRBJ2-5	TGTGCCAACCTTAAAGCTAGCGGGAGGGCCGGGGGACAAGAGACCCAGTACTTC	CANLKASGRAGGQETQYF
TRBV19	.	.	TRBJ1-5	TGTGCCAGTAGTATAAGGATGGGTCAGCCCCAGCATTTT	CASSIRMGQPQHF
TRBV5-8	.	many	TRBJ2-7	TGTGCCAGCAGCTTGGCCACCTTC	CASSLATF
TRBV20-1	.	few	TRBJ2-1	TGCAGTGCTAGAGAGGGGCGGACCTCCTACAATGAGCAGTTCTTC	CSAREGRTSYNEQFF
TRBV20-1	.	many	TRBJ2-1	TGCAGTGCGGGGTACAATGAGCAGTTCTTC	CSAGYNEQFF
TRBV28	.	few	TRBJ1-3	TGTGCCAGCAGTTTCCCGGGCGGCAGCTCTGGAAACACCATATATTTT	CASSFPGGSSGNTIYF
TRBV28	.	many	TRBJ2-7	TGTGCCACCGCCCGAGGGGATCCTACGAAGCAGTACTTC	CATARGDPTKQYF
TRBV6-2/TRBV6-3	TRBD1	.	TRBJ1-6	TGTGCCAGCAGCGTTAAGGGACAGGGGAATTCACCCCTCCACTTT	CASSVKGQGNSPLHF
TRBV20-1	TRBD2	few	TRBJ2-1	TGCAGTGCTCAACTAGCGGGAGCTCCGGGCGGTCGGGAGTTCTTC	CSAQLAGAPGGREFF